The 18 T cell receptor beta chains below all came from one sample that was sequenced in a study of shared clonotypes between healthy human individuals (dated by TCRdb to about 2020). The library was prepared using the immunoSEQ multiplex PCR assay. Sourced from immuneACCESS, this table was stored by TCRdb with only in-frame sequences that have V and J called. A share of the clones is absent; for the studies checked, an unresolved V gene accounts for under half, and the remainder has no known explanation. The sample data list roughly 2,000,000 clones, and about 95% of these were observed just once. The ten largest clones take up 1% to 1.5% of the sample. CD8 naive samples were obtained by positive selection for CCR7 among CD45RO-negative cells, yielding a CD45RA+CCR7+ population from which TemRA cells were excluded. The sample was naive CD8+ T cells sorted from blood. In the paper's terms, the cell subset or site label means: CD45RA+CCR7+. These receptors were obtained from a man aged 18 to 35 in good health.

The J gene is TRBJ1-2, the V gene TRBV21-1; TRBD1 is the table's D call and was not checked against the DNA. TRBV21-1 is a pseudogene segment. This CDR3 has 16 residues. In DNA form, the CDR3 reads TGTGCCAGCAGCAAATTGGATGACAGGGGGCTTTTTGGCTACACCTTC. This sequence encodes CASSKLDDRGLFGYTF.

This clone was seen only once. This chain uses TRBV5-1 with TRBJ2-1, with TRBD1 matching over 11 bases. The V and J ends lost 5 bases and 6 bases, in that order; junction bases with no gene match: 16. Germline-derived CDR1 and CDR2 are SGHRS and YFSETQ. CDR3 length: 18 amino acids. This chain's CDR3 is CASSTGTGGFDQSNEQFF. The DNA of the CDR3 is TGCGCCAGCAGTACCGGGACAGGGGGTTTCGACCAGTCCAATGAGCAGTTCTTC. Based on the CDR3 plus reference TRBV5-1 and TRBJ2-1, the full variable domain is KAGVTQTPRYLIKTRGQQVTLSCSPISGHRSVSWYQQTPGQGLQFLFEYFSETQRNKGNFPGRFSGRQFSNSRSEMNVSTLELGDSALYLCASSTGTGGFDQSNEQFFGPGTRLTVL.

The J gene is TRBJ2-7, the V gene TRBV2; perhaps TRBD2 as D (6 bases). Germline assignment: CDR1 SNHLY and CDR2 FYNNEI. This CDR3 has 15 amino acids. The ends were cut back, 1 base at V and 2 bases at J, with 12 bases in the middle. In DNA, the CDR3 is TGTGCCAGCAGTGAAGGGGGACTGAGTACCTACGAGCAGTACTTC. Its translation is CASSEGGLSTYEQYF. Filled out from reference TRBV2 and TRBJ2-7, the complete variable domain reads EPEVTQTPSHQVTQMGQEVILRCVPISNHLYFYWYRQILGQKVEFLVSFYNNEISEKSEIFDDQFSVERPDGSNFTLKIRSTKLEDSAMYFCASSEGGLSTYEQYFGPGTRLTVT.

The chain carries TRBV27 and TRBJ2-7; D uncertain. This CDR3 has 14 amino acids. V dropped 10 bases and J dropped 6 bases, with 22 bases sitting between them. CDR1 and CDR2 from the germline V gene are MNHEY and SMNVEV (reference sequence). In DNA, the CDR3 is TGTGCCACCCATCCCATAGACGGCCGAGGCGAGCAGTACTTC. The encoded protein is CATHPIDGRGEQYF.

This clone has just a few counts. For the CDR3, the DNA is TGTGCCAGCAGTTACAACGGCGGAGGAAGCACTGAAGCTTTCTTT. Translation: CASSYNGGGSTEAFF. The rearrangement links TRBV6-5 to TRBJ1-1; no reliable D call. V was pared by 2 bases and J by 4 bases, with 14 bases between. Germline loops: CDR1 MNHEY, CDR2 SVGAGI. CDR3 length: 15 amino acids.

This chain links TRBV6-1 with TRBJ1-5; no firm D call. The ends were cut back, 2 bases at V and 11 bases at J, with 4 bases in the middle. Germline lookup yields CDR1 MNHNS and CDR2 SASEGT. The CDR3 runs to 10 residues. The CDR3 region is CASSENTQHF. The DNA for the CDR3 is TGTGCCAGCAGTGAAAATACCCAGCATTTT.

The V call is TRBV6-1, the J call TRBJ2-5; 7 bases align to TRBD2. J gave up 3 bases and V 1 base, and 5 bases lay outside the gene matches. Germline CDR1 reads MNHNS; CDR2 reads SASEGT. This CDR3 is built from 15 residues. The CDR3 loop is CASSEGLAVKETQYF. The CDR3 nucleotides are TGTGCCAGCAGTGAAGGACTAGCAGTTAAAGAGACCCAGTACTTC.

The chain employs TRBV29-1 and TRBJ2-7, with D maybe TRBD2 (6 bases). Germline values: CDR1 SQVTM, CDR2 ANQGSEA. V lost 0 bases to trimming and J lost 3 bases, with 12 bases between them. The CDR3 runs 14 residues. The CDR3 DNA follows: TGCAGCGTTGAAGATACCGGGGGAATCTACGAGCAGTACTTC. The encoded protein is CSVEDTGGIYEQYF.

The chain joins TRBV6-1 to TRBJ1-5; D uncertain. Germline V lookup: CDR1 MNHNS, CDR2 SASEGT. Deletions cut 4 bases from V and 3 bases from J, with 7 bases between. CDR3 size: 13 residues. CDR3 bases: TGTGCCAGCAGTGGGCCCAACAATCAGCCCCAGCATTTT. Translation: CASSGPNNQPQHF.

The chain combines TRBV5-1 with TRBJ1-6; D remains unclear. Per the germline V gene, CDR1 is SGHRS and CDR2 is YFSETQ. V was trimmed by 0 bases and J by 9 bases, leaving 7 bases between them. The CDR3 is 13 amino acids. The CDR3, as DNA: TGCGCCAGCAGCTTGGCGGGAAGTTCACCCCTCCACTTT. This translates into CASSLAGSSPLHF. Supplemented by reference TRBV5-1 and TRBJ1-6, the full variable domain reads KAGVTQTPRYLIKTRGQQVTLSCSPISGHRSVSWYQQTPGQGLQFLFEYFSETQRNKGNFPGRFSGRQFSNSRSEMNVSTLELGDSALYLCASSLAGSSPLHFGNGTRLTVT.

Notes on this clone: In the same sample, other DNA sequences code for this CDR3. This chain connects TRBV9 to TRBJ2-7; D unclear. Trimming shortened V by 3 bases and J by 4 bases, and 2 bases separated the two germline ends. The CDR3 contains 10 residues. Looked up from germline, CDR1 is SGDLS and CDR2 is YYNGEE. CDR3 loop: CASSGYEQYF. For the CDR3, the DNA is TGTGCCAGCAGCGGGTACGAGCAGTACTTC.

This chain uses TRBV7-9 with TRBJ2-7, with 8 bases identical to TRBD1. CDR3 size: 15 residues. Per germline, CDR1 SEHNR and CDR2 FQNEAQ (reference sequence). V shed 3 bases and J 6 bases; nucleotides not matched to a gene: 10. The CDR3 spells CASSLVSGGGGEQYF. CDR3 DNA sequence: TGTGCCAGCAGCTTGGTCTCAGGGGGCGGAGGCGAGCAGTACTTC.

In its sample, this clone was seen once. Other DNA sequences in this sample translate to the same CDR3. This chain uses TRBV6-5 with TRBJ2-7; D remains unclear. From germline, CDR1 is MNHEY and CDR2 SVGAGI. The V end lost 2 bases, the J end lost 0 bases, and 5 bases lay between the germline ends. The CDR3 has 13 residues. Here the CDR3 DNA reads TGTGCCAGCAGTTACGGTCCCTCCTACGAGCAGTACTTC. Protein product: CASSYGPSYEQYF.

The rearrangement joins TRBV6-4 to TRBJ1-4, with D unclear. Germline-derived CDR1 and CDR2 are MRHNA and SNTAGT. Trimming removed 2 bases from V and 6 bases from J, with 16 bases in between. The CDR3 covers 16 residues. CDR3 protein: CASSDSDFGKYEKLFF. CDR3 nucleotides: TGTGCCAGCAGTGACAGCGATTTTGGGAAATATGAAAAACTGTTTTTT.

V and J are TRBV9 and TRBJ1-2; D not resolved. The CDR3 has 15 amino acids. Deletions cut 4 bases from V and 7 bases from J, with 20 bases between. The germline V gene has CDR1 SGDLS and CDR2 YYNGEE. The CDR3 region has the DNA TGTGCCAGCAGCCCGAGTCACAACCGTGACCCTGGCTACACCTTC. Its translation: CASSPSHNRDPGYTF.

The chain carries TRBV28 and TRBJ2-7, with D perhaps matching TRBD1 (5 bases). V was clipped by 3 bases and J by 3 bases, with 12 bases between them. Germline V gene lookup returns CDR1 MDHEN and CDR2 SYDVKM. The CDR3 extends over 14 amino acids. CDR3 in amino acids: CASSFTGRIYEQYF. CDR3 in DNA: TGTGCCAGCAGTTTTACAGGACGCATCTACGAGCAGTACTTC.

This chain connects TRBV19 to TRBJ2-7; 12 nucleotides align to TRBD1. This CDR3 spans 15 amino acids. The V gene end was trimmed by 3 bases and the J gene end by 2 bases; junction bases not matched to a gene: 2. The V gene's germline CDR1 is LNHDA and CDR2 SQIVND (reference sequence). The DNA of the CDR3 is TGTGCCAGTAGTATGAGGGACAGGGGGCCCTACGAGCAGTACTTC. Translating gives CASSMRDRGPYEQYF.

The chain uses TRBV9 and TRBJ2-1; D possibly corresponds to TRBD1 (6 bases). CDR1 is SGDLS, CDR2 YYNGEE, per germline. The CDR3 length is 15 residues. V lost 0 bases to trimming and J lost 7 bases, with 14 bases between them. The CDR3 sequence is CASSVEGVERNEQFF. In DNA form, the CDR3 reads TGTGCCAGCAGCGTAGAGGGGGTGGAGAGGAATGAGCAGTTCTTC.